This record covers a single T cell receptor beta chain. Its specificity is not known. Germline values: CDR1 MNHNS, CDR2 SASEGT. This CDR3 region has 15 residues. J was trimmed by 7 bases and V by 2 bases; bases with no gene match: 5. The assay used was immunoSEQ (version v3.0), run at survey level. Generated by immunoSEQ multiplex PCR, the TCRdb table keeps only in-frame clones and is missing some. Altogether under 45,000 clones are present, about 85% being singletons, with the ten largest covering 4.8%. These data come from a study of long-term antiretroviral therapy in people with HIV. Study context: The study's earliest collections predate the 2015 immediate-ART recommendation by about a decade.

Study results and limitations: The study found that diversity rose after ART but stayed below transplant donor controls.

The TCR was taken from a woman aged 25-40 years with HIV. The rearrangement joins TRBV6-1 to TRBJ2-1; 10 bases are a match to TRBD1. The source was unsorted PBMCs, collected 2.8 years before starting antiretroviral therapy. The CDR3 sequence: CASSEPGQGSNEQFF. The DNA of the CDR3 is TGTGCCAGCAGTGAACCGGGACAGGGGTCTAATGAGCAGTTCTTC.